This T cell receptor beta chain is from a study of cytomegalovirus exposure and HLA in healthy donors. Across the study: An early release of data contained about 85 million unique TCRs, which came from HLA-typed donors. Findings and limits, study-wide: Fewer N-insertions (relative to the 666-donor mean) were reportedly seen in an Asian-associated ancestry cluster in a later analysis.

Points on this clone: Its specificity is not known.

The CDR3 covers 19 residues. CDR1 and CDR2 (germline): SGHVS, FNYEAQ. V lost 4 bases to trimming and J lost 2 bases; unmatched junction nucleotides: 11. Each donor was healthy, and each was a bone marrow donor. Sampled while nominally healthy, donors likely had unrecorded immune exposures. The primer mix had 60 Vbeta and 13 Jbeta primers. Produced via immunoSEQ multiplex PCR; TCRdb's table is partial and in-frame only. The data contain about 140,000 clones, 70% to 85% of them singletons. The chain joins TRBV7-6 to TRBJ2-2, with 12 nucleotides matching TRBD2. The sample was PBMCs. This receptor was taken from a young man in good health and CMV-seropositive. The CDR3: CASSSGDTSGGPNTGELFF. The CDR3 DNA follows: TGTGCCAGCAGCTCGGGGGACACTAGCGGGGGGCCCAACACCGGGGAGCTGTTTTTT.